This TCR beta chain was sequenced during a study of T cell clusters in autoimmune cytopenias. TRB was amplified from approximately 230 ng of peripheral blood genomic DNA per sample. One tube held mixed TRB-A and TRB-B primer pools for touch-down PCR. TCRdb re-called the multiplex PCR reads and gives one entry per CDR3 protein, without DNA. This sample's table has 5,500 to 8,000 distinct CDR3 sequences. The CDR3 consists of 14 residues. Per germline, CDR1 PRHDT and CDR2 FYEKMQ (reference sequence). The sample was also reused in another study, on T cell repertoires in aging, cancer and after chemotherapy.

The material sequenced was peripheral blood. The V gene is TRBV13, the J gene TRBJ2-7; TCRdb selects TRBD1, and the lack of DNA leaves this call unchecked. This receptor was identified in a human donor in good health. CDR3 protein: CASSPPGSSYEQYF.